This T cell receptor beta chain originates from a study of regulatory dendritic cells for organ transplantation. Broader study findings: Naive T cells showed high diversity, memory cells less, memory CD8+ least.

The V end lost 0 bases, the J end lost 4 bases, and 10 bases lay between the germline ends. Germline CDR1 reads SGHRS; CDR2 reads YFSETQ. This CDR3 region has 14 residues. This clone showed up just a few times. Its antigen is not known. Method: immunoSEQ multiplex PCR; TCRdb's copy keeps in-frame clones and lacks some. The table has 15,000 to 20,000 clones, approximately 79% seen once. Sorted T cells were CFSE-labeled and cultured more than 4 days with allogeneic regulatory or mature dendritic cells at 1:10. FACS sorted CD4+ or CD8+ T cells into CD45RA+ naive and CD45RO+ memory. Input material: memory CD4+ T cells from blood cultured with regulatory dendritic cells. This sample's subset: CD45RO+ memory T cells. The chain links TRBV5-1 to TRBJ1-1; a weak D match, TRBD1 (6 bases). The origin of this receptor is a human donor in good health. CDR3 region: CASSLEQGTTEAFF. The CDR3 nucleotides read TGCGCCAGCAGCTTGGAGCAGGGGACCACTGAAGCTTTCTTT.